This T cell receptor beta chain is drawn from a study of blood T cell repertoires in COVID-19. Study context: Specimens from acute and convalescent COVID-19 originated in the United States, Italy and Spain. PBMCs, B-cell-depleted T cells, or T cells provided the cDNA or gDNA that made up the material.

The table lists this clone with a count of one. Source study methods: Researchers report that nucleated cell counts were estimated from reference gene primer amplification. Clones were read by immunoSEQ multiplex PCR, and TCRdb kept only the in-frame ones, dropping some. The DNA gave D and trimming, while V, J and clone size come from that table. The sample records about 190,000 clones, around four fifths being singletons. Germline V gene lookup returns CDR1 KGHSH and CDR2 LQKENI. CDR3 length equals 12 residues. The V end was cut by 4 bases, the J end by 5 bases, with 8 bases between. The chain carries TRBV18 and TRBJ2-5; D is unresolved. The source of this sequence is an elderly woman with active or convalescent COVID-19. The sample was peripheral blood. CDR3 nucleotides: TGTGCCAGCTCACGCAACGGGGAGACCCAGTACTTC. Its protein is CASSRNGETQYF.